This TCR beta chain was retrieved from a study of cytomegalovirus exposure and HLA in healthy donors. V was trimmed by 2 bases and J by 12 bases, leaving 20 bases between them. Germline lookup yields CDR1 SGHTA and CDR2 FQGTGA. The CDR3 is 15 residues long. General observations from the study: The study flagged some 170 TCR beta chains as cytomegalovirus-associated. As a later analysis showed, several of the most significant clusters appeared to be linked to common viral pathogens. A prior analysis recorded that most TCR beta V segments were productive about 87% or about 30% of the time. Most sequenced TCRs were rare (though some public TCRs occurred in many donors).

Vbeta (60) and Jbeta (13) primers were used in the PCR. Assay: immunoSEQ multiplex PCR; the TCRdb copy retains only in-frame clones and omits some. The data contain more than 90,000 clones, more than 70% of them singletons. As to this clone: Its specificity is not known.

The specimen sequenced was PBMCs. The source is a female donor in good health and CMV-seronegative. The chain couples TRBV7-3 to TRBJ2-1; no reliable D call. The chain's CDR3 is CASSLDSDPRLGQFF. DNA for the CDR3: TGTGCCAGCAGCTTAGATTCCGACCCTAGGTTAGGGCAGTTCTTC.